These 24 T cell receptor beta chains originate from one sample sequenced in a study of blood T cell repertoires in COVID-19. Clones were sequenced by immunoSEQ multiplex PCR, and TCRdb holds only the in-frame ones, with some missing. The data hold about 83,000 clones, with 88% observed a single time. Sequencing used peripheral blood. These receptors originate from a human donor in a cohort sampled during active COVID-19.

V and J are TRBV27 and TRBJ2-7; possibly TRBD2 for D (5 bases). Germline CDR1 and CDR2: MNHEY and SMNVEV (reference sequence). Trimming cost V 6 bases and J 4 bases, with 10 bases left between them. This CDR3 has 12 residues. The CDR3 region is CASSASNYEQYF. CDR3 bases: TGTGCCAGCAGCGCTAGCAATTACGAGCAGTACTTC.

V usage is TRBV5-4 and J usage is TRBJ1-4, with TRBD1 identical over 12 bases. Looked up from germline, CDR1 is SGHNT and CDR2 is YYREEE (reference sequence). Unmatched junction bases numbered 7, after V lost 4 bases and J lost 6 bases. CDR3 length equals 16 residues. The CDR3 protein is CASSPGTGGVYEKLFF. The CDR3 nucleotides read TGTGCCAGCAGCCCCGGGACAGGGGGCGTATATGAAAAACTGTTTTTT.

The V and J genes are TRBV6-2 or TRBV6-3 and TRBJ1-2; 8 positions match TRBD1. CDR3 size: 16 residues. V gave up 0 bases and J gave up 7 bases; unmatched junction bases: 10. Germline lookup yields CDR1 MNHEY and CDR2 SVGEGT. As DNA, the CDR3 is TGTGCCAGCAGTTACTCTCCGGACAGGGAGCAGCGTGGCTACACCTTC. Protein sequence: CASSYSPDREQRGYTF.

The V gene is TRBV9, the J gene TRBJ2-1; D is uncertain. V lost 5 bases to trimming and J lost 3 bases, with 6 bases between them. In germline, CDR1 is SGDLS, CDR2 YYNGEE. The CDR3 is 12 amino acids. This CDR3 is CASRGSYNEQFF. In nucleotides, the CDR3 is TGTGCCAGCAGGGGCAGCTACAATGAGCAGTTCTTC.

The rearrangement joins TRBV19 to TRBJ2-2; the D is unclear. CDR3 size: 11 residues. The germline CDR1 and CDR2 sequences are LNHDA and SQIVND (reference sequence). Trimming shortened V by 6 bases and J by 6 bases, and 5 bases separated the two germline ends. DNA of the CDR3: TGTGCCAGTAGCGTTGCCGGGGAGCTGTTTTTT. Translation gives CASSVAGELFF.

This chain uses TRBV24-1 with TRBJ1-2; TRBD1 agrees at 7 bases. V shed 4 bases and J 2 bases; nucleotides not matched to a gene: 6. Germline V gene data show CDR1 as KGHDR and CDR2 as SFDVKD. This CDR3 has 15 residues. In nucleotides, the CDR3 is TGTGCCACCAGTGACCCTGGGACAGCAAACTATGGCTACACCTTC. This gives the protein CATSDPGTANYGYTF.

The CDR3 nucleotides are TGTGCCAGCTCACCAAATCCGCAGGGGGCTTCTACCCAGCTGTTTTTT. This encodes CASSPNPQGASTQLFF. The chain links TRBV18 to TRBJ1-4; 8 bases line up with TRBD1. This CDR3 is 16 amino acids long. J gave up 14 bases and V 2 bases, and 16 bases lay outside the gene matches. The germline V gene encodes CDR1 KGHSH and CDR2 LQKENI.

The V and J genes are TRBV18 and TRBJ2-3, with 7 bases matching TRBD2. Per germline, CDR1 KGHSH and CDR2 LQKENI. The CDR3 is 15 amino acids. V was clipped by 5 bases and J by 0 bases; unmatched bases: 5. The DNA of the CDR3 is TGTGCCAGCTCAATCCCCGGGGGGAGCACAGATACGCAGTATTTT. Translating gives CASSIPGGSTDTQYF.

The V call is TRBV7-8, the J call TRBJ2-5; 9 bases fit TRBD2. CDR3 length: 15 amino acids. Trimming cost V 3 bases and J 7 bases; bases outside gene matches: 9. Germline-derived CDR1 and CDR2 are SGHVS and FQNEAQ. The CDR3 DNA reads TGTGCCAGCAGCTTTGGCGCGGGAGGGCCGGGGACCCAGTACTTC. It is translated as CASSFGAGGPGTQYF.

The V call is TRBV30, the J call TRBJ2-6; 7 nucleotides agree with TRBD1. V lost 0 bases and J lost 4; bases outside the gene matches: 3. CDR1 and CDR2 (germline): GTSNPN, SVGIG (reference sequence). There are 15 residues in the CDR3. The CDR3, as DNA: TGTGCCTGGAGTGTAGGGGGCTCAGGGGCCAACGTCCTGACTTTC. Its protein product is CAWSVGGSGANVLTF.

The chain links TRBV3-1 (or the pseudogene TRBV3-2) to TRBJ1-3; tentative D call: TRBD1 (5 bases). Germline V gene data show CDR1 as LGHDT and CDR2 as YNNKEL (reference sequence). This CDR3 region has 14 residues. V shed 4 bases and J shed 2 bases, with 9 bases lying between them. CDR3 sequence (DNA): TGTGCCAGCAGCCCCCGGGGGGCTGGAAACACCATATATTTT. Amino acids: CASSPRGAGNTIYF.

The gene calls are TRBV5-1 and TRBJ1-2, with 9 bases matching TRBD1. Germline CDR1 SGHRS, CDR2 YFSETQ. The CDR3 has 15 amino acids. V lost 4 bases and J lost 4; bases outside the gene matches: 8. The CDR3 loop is CASSPPGQGIYGYTF. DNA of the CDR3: TGCGCCAGCAGCCCACCGGGACAGGGAATCTATGGCTACACCTTC.

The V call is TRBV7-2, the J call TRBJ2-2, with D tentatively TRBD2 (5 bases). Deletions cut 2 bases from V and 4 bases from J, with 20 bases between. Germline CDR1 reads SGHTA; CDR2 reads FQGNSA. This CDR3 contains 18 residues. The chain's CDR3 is CASSLTSKRELVTGELFF. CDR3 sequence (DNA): TGTGCCAGCAGCTTAACATCGAAAAGGGAGCTTGTCACCGGGGAGCTGTTTTTT.

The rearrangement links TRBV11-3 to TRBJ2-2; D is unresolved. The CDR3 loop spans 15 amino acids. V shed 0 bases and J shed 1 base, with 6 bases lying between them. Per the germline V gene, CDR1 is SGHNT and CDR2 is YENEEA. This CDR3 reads CASSLDQLNTGELFF. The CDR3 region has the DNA TGTGCCAGCAGCTTAGACCAATTGAACACCGGGGAGCTGTTTTTT.

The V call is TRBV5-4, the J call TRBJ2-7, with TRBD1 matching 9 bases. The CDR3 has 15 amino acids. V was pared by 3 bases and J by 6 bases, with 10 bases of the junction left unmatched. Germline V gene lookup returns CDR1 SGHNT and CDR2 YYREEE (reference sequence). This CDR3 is CASSSRGTGYAEQYF. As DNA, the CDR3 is TGTGCCAGCAGCTCGAGAGGGACAGGGTATGCCGAGCAGTACTTC.

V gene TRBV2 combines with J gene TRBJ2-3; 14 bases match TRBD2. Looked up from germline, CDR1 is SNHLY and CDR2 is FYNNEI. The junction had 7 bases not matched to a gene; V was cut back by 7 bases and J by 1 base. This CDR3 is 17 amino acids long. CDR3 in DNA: TGTGCCAGCAAGACTAGCGGGGGGGCCGGGGGCACAGATACGCAGTATTTT. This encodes CASKTSGGAGGTDTQYF.

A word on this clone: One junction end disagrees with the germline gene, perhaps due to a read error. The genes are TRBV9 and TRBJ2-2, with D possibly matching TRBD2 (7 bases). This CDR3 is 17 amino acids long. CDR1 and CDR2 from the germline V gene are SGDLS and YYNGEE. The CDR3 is CASSQGGGSLLPGELFF. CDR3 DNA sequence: TGCGCCAGCAGCCAAGGGGGGGGCAGTTTACTCCCCGGGGAGCTGTTTTTT.

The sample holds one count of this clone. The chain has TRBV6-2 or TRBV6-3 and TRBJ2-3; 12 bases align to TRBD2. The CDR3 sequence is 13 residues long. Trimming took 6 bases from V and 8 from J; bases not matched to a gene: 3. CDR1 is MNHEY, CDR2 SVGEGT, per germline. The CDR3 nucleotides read TGTGCCAGCAGCAGACTAGCGGGGGCTACGCAGTATTTT. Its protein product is CASSRLAGATQYF.

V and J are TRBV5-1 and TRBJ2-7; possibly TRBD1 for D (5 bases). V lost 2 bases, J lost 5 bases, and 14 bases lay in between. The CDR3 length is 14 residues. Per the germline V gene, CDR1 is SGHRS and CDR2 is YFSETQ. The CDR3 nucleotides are TGCGCCAGCAGCTTTGGCCAGAAGGGGAACGAGCAGTACTTC. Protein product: CASSFGQKGNEQYF. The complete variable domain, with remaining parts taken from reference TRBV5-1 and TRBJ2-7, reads KAGVTQTPRYLIKTRGQQVTLSCSPISGHRSVSWYQQTPGQGLQFLFEYFSETQRNKGNFPGRFSGRQFSNSRSEMNVSTLELGDSALYLCASSFGQKGNEQYFGPGTRLTVT.

In DNA form, the CDR3 reads TGTGCCAGCAGCCCAGGACTAGCGGGAGGTCAAGAGACCCAGTACTTC. Translated, it gives CASSPGLAGGQETQYF. The rearrangement uses TRBV5-5 and TRBJ2-5; 14 nucleotides match TRBD2. This CDR3 is 16 amino acids long. Trimming took 4 bases from V and 2 from J; bases not matched to a gene: 4. CDR1 SGHKS and CDR2 YYEKEE come from the germline V gene (reference sequence).

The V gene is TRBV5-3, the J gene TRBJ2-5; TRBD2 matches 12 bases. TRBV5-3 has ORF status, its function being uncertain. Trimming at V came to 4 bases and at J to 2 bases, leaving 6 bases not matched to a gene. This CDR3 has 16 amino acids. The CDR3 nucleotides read TGTGCCAGAAGCAATAGACTAGCGGGGGTGCAAGAGACCCAGTACTTC. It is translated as CARSNRLAGVQETQYF.

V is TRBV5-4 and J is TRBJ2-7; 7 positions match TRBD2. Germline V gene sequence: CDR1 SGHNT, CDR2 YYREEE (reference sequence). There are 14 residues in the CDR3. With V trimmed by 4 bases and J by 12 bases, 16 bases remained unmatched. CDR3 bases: TGTGCCAGCAGCAATGCCACTACTACGGGACTATCGTACTTC. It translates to CASSNATTTGLSYF.

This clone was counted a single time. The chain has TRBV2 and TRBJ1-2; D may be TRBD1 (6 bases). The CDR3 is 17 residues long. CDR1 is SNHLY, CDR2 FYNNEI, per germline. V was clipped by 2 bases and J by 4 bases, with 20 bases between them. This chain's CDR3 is CASSENVDRTDVYGYTF. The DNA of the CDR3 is TGTGCCAGCAGTGAAAACGTTGACAGGACCGACGTCTATGGCTACACCTTC.

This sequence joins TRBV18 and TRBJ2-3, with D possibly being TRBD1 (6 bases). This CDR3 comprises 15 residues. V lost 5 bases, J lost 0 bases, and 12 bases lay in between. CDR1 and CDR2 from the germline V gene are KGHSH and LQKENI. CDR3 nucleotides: TGTGCCAGCTCAGCCACGACAGGAAGCACAGATACGCAGTATTTT. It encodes CASSATTGSTDTQYF.